The 29 T cell receptor beta chains below were found in one sample sequenced in a study of spatial heterogeneity in lung cancer. TCRdb used MiXCR to reprocess the 5' RACE reads, holding one entry per CDR3 protein. The sample records around 110,000 distinct CDR3 sequences, over 9% being singletons. Regarding time point: blood at routine non-recurrence follow-up after resection. Sequencing of whole RNA from tumor, nontumor lung or frozen PBMC involved no sorting. Source: PBMCs, taken at follow-up. The receptor source for this set is a male donor with early-stage non-small cell lung cancer.

This clonotype was counted many times. This chain links TRBV4-3 with TRBJ1-2; D remains ambiguous. From germline, CDR1 is LGHNA and CDR2 YSLEER. The CDR3 extends over 14 amino acids. V was cut by 0 bases and J by 6 bases, with 11 bases left in between. The CDR3 spells CASSQDLGWNGYTF. Written as DNA, the CDR3 is TGCGCCAGCAGCCAAGATCTGGGTTGGAATGGCTACACCTTC.

CDR3 in amino acids: CSARSPGTKETQYF. The CDR3 nucleotides are TGCAGTGCTAGATCCCCGGGGACTAAAGAGACCCAGTACTTC. The chain joins TRBV20-1 to TRBJ2-5; 7 nucleotides match TRBD2. Trimming removed 2 bases from V and 3 bases from J; junction bases left unmatched: 6. The germline CDR1 and CDR2 sequences are DFQATT and SNEGSKA (reference sequence). The CDR3 runs to 14 residues.

This clonotype was seen repeatedly, ten times or more. The rearrangement joins TRBV10-3 to TRBJ2-1, with TRBD1 as a possible D gene (6 bases). CDR1 is ENHRY, CDR2 SYGVKD, per germline. This CDR3 contains 15 residues. Trimming took off 0 bases at V and 13 bases at J, with 19 bases between the two ends. The CDR3 loop reads CAISESTQQGRGQFF. Here the CDR3 DNA reads TGTGCCATCAGTGAGTCGACTCAACAGGGAAGAGGACAGTTCTTC.

This clonotype came up a few times. The genes are TRBV12-3 or TRBV12-4 and TRBJ1-1; D ambiguous. Trimming left V 0 bases short and J 1 base short, with 3 bases between. The CDR3 consists of 13 residues. CDR3: CASSLAANTEAFF. The DNA of the CDR3 is TGTGCCAGCAGTTTAGCGGCGAACACTGAAGCTTTCTTT.

J is TRBJ1-5 and V is TRBV12-3 or TRBV12-4; tentatively, D is TRBD1 (6 bases). The length of the CDR3 is 15 residues. V lost 7 bases and J lost 3, with 16 bases in between. The CDR3: CASTTGTPTNQPQHF. In DNA form, the CDR3 reads TGTGCCAGCACCACAGGGACACCTACCAATCAGCCCCAGCATTTT.

CDR3 nucleotide sequence: TGTGCCAGCAGTTTCGGACTAGCGGGGGTTGAGCAGTTCTTC. Its translation: CASSFGLAGVEQFF. This chain uses TRBV12-3 or TRBV12-4 with TRBJ2-1, with TRBD2 matching over 13 bases. The CDR3 is 14 residues long. V shed 3 bases and J 9 bases; nucleotides not matched to a gene: 2.

This clonotype was counted between two and nine times. The V and J genes are TRBV20-1 and TRBJ1-5; no firm D call. Between the trimmed V and J ends, which lost 6 bases and 4 bases, there was a span of 13 bases. The germline V gene has CDR1 DFQATT and CDR2 SNEGSKA (reference sequence). This CDR3 contains 13 residues. CDR3: CSAWTRRNQPQHF. CDR3 nucleotide sequence: TGCAGTGCCTGGACGCGGCGGAATCAGCCCCAGCATTTT.

This clonotype was found a few times. The chain carries TRBV9 and TRBJ1-6, with a weak D call TRBD1 (6 bases). CDR3 size: 17 residues. Trimming cost V 4 bases and J 12 bases, with 26 bases left between them. Germline CDR1 SGDLS, CDR2 YYNGEE. The CDR3 protein is CASSSSGATYTGGPLHF. Here the CDR3 DNA reads TGTGCCAGCAGCTCATCAGGGGCTACCTATACCGGGGGACCCCTCCACTTT. The full variable domain, in which reference TRBV9 and TRBJ1-6 provide the parts outside the CDR3, is DSGVTQTPKHLITATGQRVTLRCSPRSGDLSVYWYQQSLDQGLQFLIQYYNGEERAKGNILERFSAQQFPDLHSELNLSSLELGDSALYFCASSSSGATYTGGPLHFGNGTRLTVT.

This clonotype was recorded a few times. V and J are TRBV7-9 and TRBJ2-2, with D possibly being TRBD1 (6 bases). Per germline, CDR1 SEHNR and CDR2 FQNEAQ (reference sequence). There are 18 residues in the CDR3. The V gene lost 1 base and the J gene lost 5 bases, with 20 bases spanning the gap. The CDR3 is CASSLVMGALQLTGELFF. The CDR3 region has the DNA TGTGCCAGCAGCTTAGTGATGGGGGCCCTCCAACTTACCGGGGAGCTGTTTTTT.

This clonotype was seen at least ten times. The chain joins TRBV29-1 to TRBJ1-2; TRBD1 matches at 7 bases. The length of the CDR3 is 12 residues. From germline, CDR1 is SQVTM and CDR2 ANQGSEA. J lost 0 bases, V lost 7 bases, and 2 bases had no gene match. CDR3 sequence reads: CSGRGTNYGYTF. Written as DNA, the CDR3 is TGCAGCGGCAGGGGGACTAACTATGGCTACACCTTC.

At least ten counts were recorded for this clonotype. The chain couples TRBV5-1 to TRBJ2-7, with TRBD2 identical over 12 bases. The CDR3 runs to 15 residues. Germline V gene data show CDR1 as SGHRS and CDR2 as YFSETQ. The V segment lost 4 bases and the J segment 2 bases; nucleotides outside the gene matches: 4. The chain's CDR3 is CASSPRTSGTYEQYF. The CDR3, as DNA: TGCGCCAGCAGCCCCAGGACTAGCGGGACCTACGAGCAGTACTTC.

This clonotype was counted ten times or more. The CDR3 spells CASSSQEFQPQHF. CDR3 coding DNA: TGTGCCAGTAGTTCCCAAGAGTTTCAGCCCCAGCATTTT. The chain links TRBV19 to TRBJ1-5; D not resolved. Trimming shortened V by 5 bases and J by 6 bases, and 11 bases separated the two germline ends. The germline gives CDR1 LNHDA, CDR2 SQIVND (reference sequence). This CDR3 comprises 13 residues. The complete variable domain, with remaining parts taken from reference TRBV19 and TRBJ1-5, reads DGGITQSPKYLFRKEGQNVTLSCEQNLNHDAMYWYRQDPGQGLRLIYYSQIVNDFQKGDIAEGYSVSREKKESFPLTVTSAQKNPTAFYLCASSSQEFQPQHFGDGTRLSIL.

This clonotype appeared a few times. This chain uses TRBV5-1 with TRBJ1-2; 7 bases map to TRBD1. Germline loops: CDR1 SGHRS, CDR2 YFSETQ. The CDR3 contains 15 residues. V trimming: 3 bases; J trimming: 0 bases; junction bases outside the gene matches: 5. The CDR3 DNA reads as TGCGCCAGCAGCTCAGGACAGGCCGCTAACTATGGCTACACCTTC. The encoded protein is CASSSGQAANYGYTF.

This clonotype occurred a few times. The DNA of the CDR3 is TGTGCCTGGACGCTCGCGGGACAGGGTAGGGAGCAGTACTTC. This codes for CAWTLAGQGREQYF. The rearrangement links TRBV30 to TRBJ2-7, with 9 bases matching TRBD1. The germline V gene has CDR1 GTSNPN and CDR2 SVGIG (reference sequence). The J segment lost 7 bases and the V segment lost 4 bases, leaving 11 bases of the junction unmatched. CDR3 length equals 14 residues.

The chain recombines TRBV7-8 with TRBJ2-1; D may be TRBD2 (6 bases). Trimming took off 5 bases at V and 8 bases at J, with 10 bases between the two ends. Germline CDR1 SGHVS, CDR2 FQNEAQ. The CDR3 length is 12 residues. The CDR3 DNA reads TGTGCCAGCAGCCGGAGGGGTGATGAGCAGTTCTTC. Amino acids: CASSRRGDEQFF.

The V and J genes are TRBV3-1 and TRBJ1-5; 10 nucleotides match TRBD1. The CDR3 is made up of 15 amino acids. Unmatched junction bases numbered 5, after V lost 4 bases and J lost 5 bases. Germline-derived CDR1 and CDR2 are LGHDT and YNNKEL (reference sequence). Written as DNA, the CDR3 is TGTGCCAGCAGCCGTCCGGGACAGGGGTATCAGCCCCAGCATTTT. As protein: CASSRPGQGYQPQHF.

This chain uses TRBV21-1 with TRBJ2-7; the table calls TRBD2, which could not be checked here. TRBV21-1 is reported as a pseudogene. The CDR3 sequence is 14 residues long. The CDR3 protein is CASSNSTSSGEQYF. The CDR3 nucleotides read TGTGCCAGCAGCAATTCGACTAGCTCTGGAGAGCAGTACTTC.

This chain connects TRBV5-1 to TRBJ2-1; either TRBD1 or TRBD2 may fit D (5 bases each). The germline V and J ends were trimmed by 7 bases and 3 bases, with 14 bases remaining between them. Germline V gene data show CDR1 as SGHRS and CDR2 as YFSETQ. There are 14 residues in the CDR3. The CDR3 reads CASGPGRGYNEQFF. CDR3 sequence (DNA): TGCGCCAGCGGGCCGGGACGGGGCTACAATGAGCAGTTCTTC.

The chain uses TRBV28 and TRBJ1-2; D is possibly TRBD1 (5 bases). The CDR3 is 13 residues long. Germline V gene sequence: CDR1 MDHEN, CDR2 SYDVKM. With 5 bases removed from V and 1 base from J, the gap between germline ends came to 8 bases. The CDR3 nucleotides read TGTGCCAGCAGTAGACAGATTAACTATGGCTACACCTTC. Translation gives CASSRQINYGYTF.

V and J are TRBV5-1 and TRBJ2-2; tentative D call: TRBD2 (6 bases). The V gene lost 0 bases and the J gene lost 5 bases, with 11 bases spanning the gap. The length of the CDR3 is 15 residues. CDR1 and CDR2 from the germline V gene are SGHRS and YFSETQ. The DNA for the CDR3 is TGCGCCAGCAGCTTGGAACTAGCCAGTACCGGGGAGCTGTTTTTT. This translates into CASSLELASTGELFF.

The CDR3 region is CASSSGTSGANVLTF. The CDR3 bases are TGTGCCAGCAGCTCTGGGACATCTGGGGCCAACGTCCTGACTTTC. The chain links TRBV7-3 to TRBJ2-6; possible D gene TRBD1, 6 bases. The length of the CDR3 is 15 residues. V was cut by 4 bases and J by 1 base, with 8 bases left in between. Germline CDR1 and CDR2: SGHTA and FQGTGA.

A note on this clonotype: A much larger clone is a single base away; this may be a read error. The rearrangement links TRBV4-3 to TRBJ1-2, with a tentative D call TRBD1 (5 bases). In germline, CDR1 is LGHNA, CDR2 YSLEER. The CDR3 covers 14 residues. CDR3 sequence reads: CAGSQDPKGLGYTF. In nucleotides, the CDR3 is TGCGCCGGCAGCCAAGACCCTAAGGGGTTAGGCTACACCTTC.

This clonotype was recorded at least ten times. The genes are TRBV24-1 and TRBJ2-7, with a possible D match to TRBD1 (6 bases). The CDR3 has 13 amino acids. CDR1 KGHDR and CDR2 SFDVKD come from the germline V gene. V lost 7 bases to trimming and J lost 0 bases, with 9 bases between them. The CDR3 is CATSGTHSYEQYF. Here the CDR3 DNA reads TGTGCCACCAGCGGGACACACTCCTACGAGCAGTACTTC.

This clonotype was observed a handful of times. The rearrangement joins TRBV4-3 to TRBJ1-5; D gene ambiguous. CDR1 is LGHNA, CDR2 YSLEER, per germline. Trimming removed 0 bases from V and 1 base from J, with 10 bases in between. The CDR3 length is 16 residues. The CDR3 nucleotides read TGCGCCAGCAGCCAAGACGTGGCGAGGAGCAATCAGCCCCAGCATTTT. Amino acids: CASSQDVARSNQPQHF.

The chain combines TRBV7-8 with TRBJ1-2; TRBD1 might be the D (5 bases). The CDR3 covers 15 residues. V lost 1 base to trimming and J lost 8 bases, with 17 bases between them. The germline gives CDR1 SGHVS, CDR2 FQNEAQ. The CDR3 DNA sequence: TGTGCCAGCAGCTTAGGAGGACACGGAGGGAACGGCTACACCTTC. Its translation is CASSLGGHGGNGYTF.

In its sample, this clonotype was seen a few times. This rearrangement joins TRBV7-9 to TRBJ1-2, with D perhaps matching TRBD1 (6 bases). V lost 3 bases and J lost 6, with 11 bases in between. The CDR3 length is 13 residues. Germline V lookup: CDR1 SEHNR, CDR2 FQNEAQ (reference sequence). The CDR3 spells CASSLGGSDGYTF. As DNA, the CDR3 is TGTGCCAGCAGCTTGGGGGGCTCGGATGGCTACACCTTC.

This clonotype was found a few times. The V and J genes are TRBV28 and TRBJ1-5, with 7 positions matching TRBD1. CDR3 length equals 15 residues. Looked up from germline, CDR1 is MDHEN and CDR2 is SYDVKM. J lost 2 bases, V lost 6 bases, and 7 bases had no gene match. The DNA for the CDR3 is TGTGCCAGCAGCCAACAGGGGTTAGGCAATCAGCCCCAGCATTTT. Translating it yields CASSQQGLGNQPQHF. The full variable domain, rest sourced from reference TRBV28 and TRBJ1-5, is DVKVTQSSRYLVKRTGEKVFLECVQDMDHENMFWYRQDPGLGLRLIYFSYDVKMKEKGDIPEGYSVSREKKERFSLILESASTNQTSMYLCASSQQGLGNQPQHFGDGTRLSIL.

This clonotype was seen a few times. V and J are TRBV24-1 and TRBJ2-1; TRBD1 matches at 7 bases. The CDR3 is 14 residues long. CDR1 is KGHDR and CDR2 is SFDVKD in the germline V gene. J was trimmed by 3 bases and V by 5 bases; bases with no gene match: 3. Here the CDR3 DNA reads TGTGCCACCAGTGGACAGGGTTACTACAATGAGCAGTTCTTC. It encodes CATSGQGYYNEQFF.

The V gene is TRBV4-2, the J gene TRBJ2-1; 9 nucleotides match TRBD2. The ends lost 5 bases at V and 0 bases at J; junction bases unmatched: 8. CDR3 length: 17 residues. Germline V gene lookup returns CDR1 LGHNA and CDR2 YNFKEQ. CDR3 loop: CASSASGGISSYNEQFF. The CDR3 nucleotides are TGTGCCAGCAGCGCCAGCGGGGGGATAAGCTCCTACAATGAGCAGTTCTTC.